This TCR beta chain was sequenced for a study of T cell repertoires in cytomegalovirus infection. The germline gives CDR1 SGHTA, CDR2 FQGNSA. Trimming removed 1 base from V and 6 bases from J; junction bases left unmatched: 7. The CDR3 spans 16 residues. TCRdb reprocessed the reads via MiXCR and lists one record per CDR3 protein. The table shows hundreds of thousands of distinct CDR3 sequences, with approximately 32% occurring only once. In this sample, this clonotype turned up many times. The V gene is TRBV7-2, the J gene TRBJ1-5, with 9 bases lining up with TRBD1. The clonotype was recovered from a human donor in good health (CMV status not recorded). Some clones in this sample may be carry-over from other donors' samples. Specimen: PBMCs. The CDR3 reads CASSLVGTGTGQPQHF. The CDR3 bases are TGTGCCAGCAGCTTAGTTGGGACAGGGACTGGTCAGCCCCAGCATTTT.